The 3 T cell receptor beta chains reported below all come from one sample, sequenced in a study of blood T cells in healthy people across ages. The authors ran a second PCR of roughly 6 to 12 cycles using a sample-barcoded 5' primer and a J-beta primer mix. A single record per CDR3 protein comes from TCRdb applying MiXCR to the 5' RACE reads. Of some 1,500,000 distinct CDR3 sequences listed, approximately 39% were seen once; the top ten hold under 5%. The sequenced sample was blood. These TCRs come from a woman aged 18-30 years in good health.

The chain recombines TRBV10-3 with TRBJ2-3; TRBD1 or TRBD2 may be the D gene (5 bases each). V was pared by 10 bases and J by 3 bases, with 20 bases between. The CDR3 covers 15 residues. In germline, CDR1 is ENHRY, CDR2 SYGVKD. CDR3 sequence: CATSDGTAGTDTQYF. The CDR3 DNA follows: TGTGCCACCAGCGACGGGACCGCAGGTACAGATACGCAGTATTTT.

This clonotype was seen at least ten times. A much larger clone differs from this one at a single base, so this may be a read error. J is TRBJ2-1 and V is TRBV12-3 or TRBV12-4; 7 nucleotides align to TRBD2. The J call may be faulty, since TRBJ2-7 better matches the DNA end. The CDR3 has 14 residues. The CDR3 sequence: CASDLAAPYNEQYF. DNA of the CDR3: TGTGCCAGCGATCTAGCGGCCCCGTACAATGAGCAGTACTTC.

This clonotype came up a few times. The rearrangement uses TRBV2 and TRBJ2-7, with a tentative D call TRBD1 (6 bases). The V gene lost 6 bases and the J gene lost 2 bases, with 11 bases spanning the gap. This CDR3 has 13 amino acids. Per germline, CDR1 SNHLY and CDR2 FYNNEI. CDR3 residues: CASRAGDPYEQYF. The CDR3, as DNA: TGTGCCAGCAGAGCAGGGGATCCCTACGAGCAGTACTTC.